The 2 T cell receptor beta chains below all came from one sample that was sequenced in a study of shared clonotypes between healthy human individuals. The naive CD8 population came from CD45RO-negative cells selected for CCR7, without terminally differentiated effector memory CD45RA+ cells. Here immunoSEQ multiplex PCR was the method, and the copy in TCRdb shows in-frame clones only, minus some. The sample consists of about 2.1 million clones, under 95% of them appearing once. Sequencing was done on a sample of naive CD8+ T cells from PBMCs. These receptors were collected from a man aged 18 to 35 in good health. Some clones in this sample may be carry-over from other donors' samples.

This chain joins TRBV6-6 and TRBJ2-1, with D perhaps assigned TRBD1 or TRBD2 (7 bases each). Between the trimmed V and J ends, which lost 5 bases and 8 bases, there was a span of 19 bases. Germline V gives CDR1 MNHNY, CDR2 SVGAGI (reference sequence). This CDR3 has 15 residues. The CDR3 DNA reads TGTGCCAGCAGTGATTACAGGGGAGGGAACGATGAGCAGTTCTTC. Translation gives CASSDYRGGNDEQFF.

The chain links TRBV28 to TRBJ1-4; D is ambiguous. V was shortened by 3 bases and J by 6 bases, with 8 bases between the two germline ends. Germline loops: CDR1 MDHEN, CDR2 SYDVKM. The CDR3 is 13 residues long. For the CDR3, the DNA is TGTGCCAGCAGTTTGAGATCTGATGAAAAACTGTTTTTT. Translating gives CASSLRSDEKLFF. Full variable domain (rest looked up from reference TRBV28 and TRBJ1-4): DVKVTQSSRYLVKRTGEKVFLECVQDMDHENMFWYRQDPGLGLRLIYFSYDVKMKEKGDIPEGYSVSREKKERFSLILESASTNQTSMYLCASSLRSDEKLFFGSGTQLSVL.